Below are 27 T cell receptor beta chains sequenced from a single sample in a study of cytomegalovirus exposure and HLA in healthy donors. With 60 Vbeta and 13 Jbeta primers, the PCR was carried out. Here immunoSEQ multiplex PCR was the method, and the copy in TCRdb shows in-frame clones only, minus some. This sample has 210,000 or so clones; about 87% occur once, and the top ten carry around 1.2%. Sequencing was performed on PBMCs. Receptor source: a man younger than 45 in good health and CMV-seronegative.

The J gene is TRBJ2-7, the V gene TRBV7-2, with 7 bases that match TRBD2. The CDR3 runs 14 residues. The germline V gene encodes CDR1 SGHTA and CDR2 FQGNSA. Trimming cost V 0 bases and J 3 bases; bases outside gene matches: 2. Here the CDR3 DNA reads TGTGCCAGCAGCTTAGCAGGGGACTACTACGAGCAGTACTTC. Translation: CASSLAGDYYEQYF. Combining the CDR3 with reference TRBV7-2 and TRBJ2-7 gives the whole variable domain GAGVSQSPSNKVTEKGKDVELRCDPISGHTALYWYRQSLGQGLEFLIYFQGNSAPDKSGLPSDRFSAERTGGSVSTLTIQRTQQEDSAVYLCASSLAGDYYEQYFGPGTRLTVT.

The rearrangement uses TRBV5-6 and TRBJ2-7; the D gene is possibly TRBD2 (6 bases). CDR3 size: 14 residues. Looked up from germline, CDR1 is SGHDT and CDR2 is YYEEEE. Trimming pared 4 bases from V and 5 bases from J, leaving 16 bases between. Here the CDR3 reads CASSPPERVHEQYF. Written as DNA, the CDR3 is TGTGCCAGCAGCCCCCCGGAGCGGGTCCACGAGCAGTACTTC. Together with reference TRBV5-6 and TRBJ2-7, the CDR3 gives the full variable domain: DAGVTQSPTHLIKTRGQQVTLRCSPKSGHDTVSWYQQALGQGPQFIFQYYEEEERQRGNFPDRFSGHQFPNYSSELNVNALLLGDSALYLCASSPPERVHEQYFGPGTRLTVT.

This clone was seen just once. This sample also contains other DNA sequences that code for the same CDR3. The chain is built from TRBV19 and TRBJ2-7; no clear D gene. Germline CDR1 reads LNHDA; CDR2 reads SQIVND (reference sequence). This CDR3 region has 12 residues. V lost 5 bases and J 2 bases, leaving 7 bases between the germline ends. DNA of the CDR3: TGTGCCAGTAGTGCAGGCGCCTACGAGCAGTACTTC. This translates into CASSAGAYEQYF.

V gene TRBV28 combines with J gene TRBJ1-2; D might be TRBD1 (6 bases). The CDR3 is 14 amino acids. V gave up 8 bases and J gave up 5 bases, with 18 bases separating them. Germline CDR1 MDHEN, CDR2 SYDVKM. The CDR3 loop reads CASRSQGRGYGYTF. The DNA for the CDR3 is TGTGCCAGCCGATCACAAGGGAGGGGGTATGGCTACACCTTC.

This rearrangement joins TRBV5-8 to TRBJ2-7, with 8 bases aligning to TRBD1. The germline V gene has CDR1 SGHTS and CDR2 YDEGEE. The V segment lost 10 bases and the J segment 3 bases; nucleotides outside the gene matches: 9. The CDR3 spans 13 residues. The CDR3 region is CAGSDRGFYEQYF. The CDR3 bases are TGTGCCGGATCAGACAGGGGCTTCTACGAGCAGTACTTC.

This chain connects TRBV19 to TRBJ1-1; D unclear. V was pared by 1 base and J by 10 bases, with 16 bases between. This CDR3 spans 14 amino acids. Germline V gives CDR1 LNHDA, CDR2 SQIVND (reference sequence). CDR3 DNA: TGTGCCAGTAGTATAGGTTCTCCGACCCTAGGAGCTTTCTTT. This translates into CASSIGSPTLGAFF.

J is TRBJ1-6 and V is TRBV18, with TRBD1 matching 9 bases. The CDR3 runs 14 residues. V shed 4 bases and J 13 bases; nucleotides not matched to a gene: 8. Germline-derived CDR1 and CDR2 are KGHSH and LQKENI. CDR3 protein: CASSLGQGMDPLHF. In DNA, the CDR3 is TGTGCCAGCTCACTCGGACAGGGGATGGATCCCCTCCACTTT.

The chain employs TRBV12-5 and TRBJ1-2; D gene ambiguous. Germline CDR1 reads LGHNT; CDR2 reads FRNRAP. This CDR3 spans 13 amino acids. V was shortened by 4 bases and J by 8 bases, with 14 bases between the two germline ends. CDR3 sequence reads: CASGSHLAGGYTF. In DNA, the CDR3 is TGTGCTAGTGGTTCGCACCTGGCGGGGGGCTACACCTTC.

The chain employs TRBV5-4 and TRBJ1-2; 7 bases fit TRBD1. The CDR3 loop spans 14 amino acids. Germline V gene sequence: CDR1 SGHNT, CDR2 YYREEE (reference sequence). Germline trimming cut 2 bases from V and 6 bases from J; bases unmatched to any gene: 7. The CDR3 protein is CASSFGAGGNGYTF. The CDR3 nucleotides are TGTGCCAGCAGCTTTGGGGCAGGGGGGAATGGCTACACCTTC.

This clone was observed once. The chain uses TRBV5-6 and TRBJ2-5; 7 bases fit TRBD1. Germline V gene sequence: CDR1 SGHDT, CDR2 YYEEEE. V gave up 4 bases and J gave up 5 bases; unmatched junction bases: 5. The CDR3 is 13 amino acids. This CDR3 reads CASSPLRGETQYF. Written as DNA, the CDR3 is TGTGCCAGCAGCCCCCTCAGGGGGGAGACCCAGTACTTC. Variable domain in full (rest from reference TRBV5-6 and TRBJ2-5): DAGVTQSPTHLIKTRGQQVTLRCSPKSGHDTVSWYQQALGQGPQFIFQYYEEEERQRGNFPDRFSGHQFPNYSSELNVNALLLGDSALYLCASSPLRGETQYFGPGTRLLVL.

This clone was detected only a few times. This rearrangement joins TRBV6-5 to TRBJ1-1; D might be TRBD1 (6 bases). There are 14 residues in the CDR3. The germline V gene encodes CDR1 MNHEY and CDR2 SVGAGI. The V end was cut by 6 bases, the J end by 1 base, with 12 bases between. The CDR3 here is CASRSLTGNTEAFF. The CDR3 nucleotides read TGTGCCAGCAGATCACTGACAGGGAACACTGAAGCTTTCTTT.

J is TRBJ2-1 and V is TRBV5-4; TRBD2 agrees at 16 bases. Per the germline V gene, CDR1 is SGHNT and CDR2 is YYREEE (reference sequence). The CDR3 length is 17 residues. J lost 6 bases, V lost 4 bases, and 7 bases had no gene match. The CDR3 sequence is CASSLGLAGGQANEQFF. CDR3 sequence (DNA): TGTGCCAGCAGCCTGGGACTAGCGGGGGGGCAGGCCAATGAGCAGTTCTTC. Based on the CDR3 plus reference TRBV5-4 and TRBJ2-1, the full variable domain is ETGVTQSPTHLIKTRGQQVTLRCSSQSGHNTVSWYQQALGQGPQFIFQYYREEENGRGNFPPRFSGLQFPNYSSELNVNALELDDSALYLCASSLGLAGGQANEQFFGPGTRLTVL.

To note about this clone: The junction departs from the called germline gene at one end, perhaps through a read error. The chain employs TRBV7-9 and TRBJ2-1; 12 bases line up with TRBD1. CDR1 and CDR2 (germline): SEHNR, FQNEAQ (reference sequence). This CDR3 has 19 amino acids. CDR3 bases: TGTTCCAGCAGCGGATCCGGGACAGGGGGCCTTCAATTATTCAATGAGCAGTTCTTC. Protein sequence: CSSSGSGTGGLQLFNEQFF.

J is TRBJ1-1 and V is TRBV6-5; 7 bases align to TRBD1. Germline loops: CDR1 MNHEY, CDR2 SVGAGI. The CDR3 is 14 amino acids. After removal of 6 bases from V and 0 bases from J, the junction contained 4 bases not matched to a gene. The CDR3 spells CASRKQGLNTEAFF. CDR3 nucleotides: TGTGCCAGCAGAAAACAGGGGTTGAACACTGAAGCTTTCTTT.

The CDR3: CASARQGANTGELFF. CDR3 in DNA: TGCGCCAGCGCTCGACAGGGGGCGAACACCGGGGAGCTGTTTTTT. The V call is TRBV5-1, the J call TRBJ2-2; 9 bases map to TRBD1. The CDR3 spans 15 residues. Germline V lookup: CDR1 SGHRS, CDR2 YFSETQ. V gave up 7 bases and J gave up 0 bases; unmatched junction bases: 4.

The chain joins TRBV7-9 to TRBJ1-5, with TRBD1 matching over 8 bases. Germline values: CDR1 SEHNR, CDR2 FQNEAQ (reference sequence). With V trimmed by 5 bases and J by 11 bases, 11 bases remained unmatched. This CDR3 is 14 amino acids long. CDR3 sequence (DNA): TGTGCCAGCAGCCCCGGGACAGGTCCGATCGCCCAGCATTTT. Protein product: CASSPGTGPIAQHF.

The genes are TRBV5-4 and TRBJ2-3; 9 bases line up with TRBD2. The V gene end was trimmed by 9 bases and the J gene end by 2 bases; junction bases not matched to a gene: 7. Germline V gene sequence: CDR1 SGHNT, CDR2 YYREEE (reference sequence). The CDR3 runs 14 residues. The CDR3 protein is CAIQTSGITDTQYF. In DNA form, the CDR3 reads TGTGCCATTCAGACTAGCGGTATCACAGATACGCAGTATTTT.

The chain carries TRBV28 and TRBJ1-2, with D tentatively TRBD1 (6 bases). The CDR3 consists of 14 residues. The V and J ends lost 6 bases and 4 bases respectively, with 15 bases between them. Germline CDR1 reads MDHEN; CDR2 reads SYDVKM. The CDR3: CASRLQGWGYGYTF. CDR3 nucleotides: TGTGCCAGCAGACTACAGGGATGGGGCTATGGCTACACCTTC.

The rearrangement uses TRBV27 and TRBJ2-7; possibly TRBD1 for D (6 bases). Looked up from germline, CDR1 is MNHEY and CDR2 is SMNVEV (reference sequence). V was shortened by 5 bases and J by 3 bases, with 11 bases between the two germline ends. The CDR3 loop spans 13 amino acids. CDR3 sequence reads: CASSPGTNYEQYF. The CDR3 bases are TGTGCCAGCAGTCCCGGGACAAACTACGAGCAGTACTTC.

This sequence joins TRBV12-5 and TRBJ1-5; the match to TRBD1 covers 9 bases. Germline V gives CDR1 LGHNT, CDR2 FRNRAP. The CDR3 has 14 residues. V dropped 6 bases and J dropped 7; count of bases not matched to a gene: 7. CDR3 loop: CASGTGTGTQPQHF. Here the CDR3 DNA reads TGTGCTAGTGGGACCGGGACAGGGACCCAGCCCCAGCATTTT.

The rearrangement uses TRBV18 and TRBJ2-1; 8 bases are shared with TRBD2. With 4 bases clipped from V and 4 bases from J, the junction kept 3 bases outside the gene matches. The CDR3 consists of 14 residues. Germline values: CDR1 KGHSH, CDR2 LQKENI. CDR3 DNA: TGTGCCAGCTCACAAGCGGGAGTATACAATGAGCAGTTCTTC. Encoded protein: CASSQAGVYNEQFF.

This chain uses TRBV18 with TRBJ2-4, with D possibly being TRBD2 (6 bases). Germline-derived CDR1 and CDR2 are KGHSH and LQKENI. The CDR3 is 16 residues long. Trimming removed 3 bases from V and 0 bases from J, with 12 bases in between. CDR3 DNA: TGTGCCAGCTCACCGGTCAGCGGGCTAGCCAAAAACATTCAGTACTTC. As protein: CASSPVSGLAKNIQYF.

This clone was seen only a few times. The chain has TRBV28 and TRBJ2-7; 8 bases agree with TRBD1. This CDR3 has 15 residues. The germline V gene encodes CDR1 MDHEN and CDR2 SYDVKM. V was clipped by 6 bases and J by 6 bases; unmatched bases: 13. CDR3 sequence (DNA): TGTGCCAGCAGCTATCCCGGGACAGGAGGGCGCGAGCAGTACTTC. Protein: CASSYPGTGGREQYF. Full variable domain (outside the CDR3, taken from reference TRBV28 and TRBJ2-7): DVKVTQSSRYLVKRTGEKVFLECVQDMDHENMFWYRQDPGLGLRLIYFSYDVKMKEKGDIPEGYSVSREKKERFSLILESASTNQTSMYLCASSYPGTGGREQYFGPGTRLTVT.

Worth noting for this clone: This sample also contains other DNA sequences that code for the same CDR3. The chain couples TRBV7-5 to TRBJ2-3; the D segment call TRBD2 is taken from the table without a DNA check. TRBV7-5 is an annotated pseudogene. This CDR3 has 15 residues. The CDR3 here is CARTGAGGPTDTQYF. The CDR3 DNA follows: TGCGCCAGAACCGGAGCGGGGGGCCCCACAGATACGCAGTATTTT.

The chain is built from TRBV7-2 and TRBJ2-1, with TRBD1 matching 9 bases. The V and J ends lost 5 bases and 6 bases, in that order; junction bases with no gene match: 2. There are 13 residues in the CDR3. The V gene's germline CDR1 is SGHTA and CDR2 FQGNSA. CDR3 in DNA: TGTGCCAGCAGCAGGGACAGGGTCAATGAGCAGTTCTTC. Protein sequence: CASSRDRVNEQFF.

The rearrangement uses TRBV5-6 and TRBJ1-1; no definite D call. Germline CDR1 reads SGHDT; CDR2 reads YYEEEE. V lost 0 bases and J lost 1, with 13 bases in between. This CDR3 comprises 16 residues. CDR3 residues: CASSLGEVLANTEAFF. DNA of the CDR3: TGTGCCAGCAGCTTGGGGGAGGTACTAGCGAACACTGAAGCTTTCTTT.

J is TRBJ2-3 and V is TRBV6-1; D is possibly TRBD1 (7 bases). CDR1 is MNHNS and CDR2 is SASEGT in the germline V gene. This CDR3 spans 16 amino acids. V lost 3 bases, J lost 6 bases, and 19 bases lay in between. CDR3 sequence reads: CASSEQGGVARDTQYF. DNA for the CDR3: TGTGCCAGCAGTGAGCAGGGGGGCGTGGCGCGGGATACGCAGTATTTT.